This T cell receptor beta chain appears in the sequencing data of a study of blood T cell repertoires in COVID-19. As for the study in general: The study drew acute and convalescent COVID-19 samples from the United States, Italy and Spain. From T cells, B-cell-depleted T cells, or PBMCs came the material, which was cDNA or gDNA.

From germline, CDR1 is SEHNR and CDR2 FQNEAQ (reference sequence). V lost 7 bases, J lost 3 bases, and 8 bases lay in between. The CDR3 has 12 residues. Original methodology: From reference gene primer amplification, estimates of nucleated cell counts were derived. The assay was immunoSEQ multiplex PCR, and TCRdb's table has in-frame clones only and misses some. Clonal size and the V and J genes are those of that table, whereas D and trimming came from the DNA. Among about 180,000 clones listed, 80% to 90% were seen once. V gene TRBV7-9 combines with J gene TRBJ2-3, with D perhaps TRBD2 (5 bases). The sample comprised peripheral blood. The sequence was collected from a man aged 45-65 years with active or convalescent COVID-19. The CDR3 protein is CASTSWTDTQYF. The CDR3 DNA is TGTGCCAGCACTAGCTGGACAGATACGCAGTATTTT. The full variable domain, rest sourced from reference TRBV7-9 and TRBJ2-3, is DTGVSQNPRHKITKRGQNVTFRCDPISEHNRLYWYRQTLGQGPEFLTYFQNEAQLEKSRLLSDRFSAERPKGSFSTLEIQRTEQGDSAMYLCASTSWTDTQYFGPGTRLTVL.